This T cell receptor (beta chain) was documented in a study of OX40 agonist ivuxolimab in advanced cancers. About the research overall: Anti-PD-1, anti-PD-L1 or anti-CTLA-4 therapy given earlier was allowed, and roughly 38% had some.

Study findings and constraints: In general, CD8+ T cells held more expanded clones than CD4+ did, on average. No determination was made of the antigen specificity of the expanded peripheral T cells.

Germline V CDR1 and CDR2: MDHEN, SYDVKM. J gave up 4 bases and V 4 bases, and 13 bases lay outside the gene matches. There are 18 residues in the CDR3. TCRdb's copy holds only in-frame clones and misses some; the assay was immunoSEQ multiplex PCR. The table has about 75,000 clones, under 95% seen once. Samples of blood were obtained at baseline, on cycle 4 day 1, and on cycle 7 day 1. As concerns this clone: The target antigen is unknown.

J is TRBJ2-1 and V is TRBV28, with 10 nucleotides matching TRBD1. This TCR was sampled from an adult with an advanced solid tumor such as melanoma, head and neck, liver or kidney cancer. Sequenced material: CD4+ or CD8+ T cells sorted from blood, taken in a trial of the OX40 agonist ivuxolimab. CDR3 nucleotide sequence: TGTGCCAGCAGTTCTAACAGAAACCGGGACAGGGGTTACAATGAGCAGTTCTTC. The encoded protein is CASSSNRNRDRGYNEQFF.